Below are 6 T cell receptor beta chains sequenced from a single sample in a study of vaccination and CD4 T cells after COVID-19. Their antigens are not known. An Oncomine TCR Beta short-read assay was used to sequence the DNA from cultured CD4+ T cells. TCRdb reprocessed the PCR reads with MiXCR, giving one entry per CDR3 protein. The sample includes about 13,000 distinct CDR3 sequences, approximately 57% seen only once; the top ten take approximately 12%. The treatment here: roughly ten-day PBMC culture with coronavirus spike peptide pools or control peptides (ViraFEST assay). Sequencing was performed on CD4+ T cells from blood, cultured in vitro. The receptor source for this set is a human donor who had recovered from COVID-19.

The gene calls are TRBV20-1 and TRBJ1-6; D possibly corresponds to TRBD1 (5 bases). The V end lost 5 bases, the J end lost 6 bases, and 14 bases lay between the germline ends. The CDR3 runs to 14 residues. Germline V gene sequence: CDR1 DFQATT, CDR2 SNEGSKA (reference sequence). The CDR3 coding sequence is TGCAGTGCTCCTACCGGGACTGGTAATTCACCCCTCCACTTT. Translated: CSAPTGTGNSPLHF.

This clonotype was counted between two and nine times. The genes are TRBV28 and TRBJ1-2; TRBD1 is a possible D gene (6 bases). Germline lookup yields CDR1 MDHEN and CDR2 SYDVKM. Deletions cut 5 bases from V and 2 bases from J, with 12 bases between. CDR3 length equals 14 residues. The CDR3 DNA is TGTGCCAGCAGTACACCTACAGGGAACTATGGCTACACCTTC. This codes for CASSTPTGNYGYTF.

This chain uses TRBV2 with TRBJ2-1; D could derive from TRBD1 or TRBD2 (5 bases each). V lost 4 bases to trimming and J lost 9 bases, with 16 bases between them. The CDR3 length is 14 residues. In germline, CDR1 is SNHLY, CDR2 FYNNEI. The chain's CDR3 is CASSALGGVGEQFF. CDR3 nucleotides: TGTGCCAGCAGTGCTCTTGGGGGAGTGGGTGAGCAGTTCTTC.

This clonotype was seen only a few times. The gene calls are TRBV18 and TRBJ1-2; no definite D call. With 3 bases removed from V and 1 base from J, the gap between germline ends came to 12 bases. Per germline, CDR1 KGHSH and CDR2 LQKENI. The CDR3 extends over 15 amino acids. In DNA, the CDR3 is TGTGCCAGCTCACCTGGTGGCACCAGTAACTATGGCTACACCTTC. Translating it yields CASSPGGTSNYGYTF.

In DNA, the CDR3 is TGCGCCAGCGGACTAGCGGGAGGCCTGAACACCGGGGAGCTGTTTTTT. This codes for CASGLAGGLNTGELFF. This rearrangement joins TRBV5-1 to TRBJ2-2; the match to TRBD2 covers 14 bases. Germline V gives CDR1 SGHRS, CDR2 YFSETQ. Trimming took 7 bases from V and 1 from J; bases not matched to a gene: 3. The CDR3 runs to 16 residues.

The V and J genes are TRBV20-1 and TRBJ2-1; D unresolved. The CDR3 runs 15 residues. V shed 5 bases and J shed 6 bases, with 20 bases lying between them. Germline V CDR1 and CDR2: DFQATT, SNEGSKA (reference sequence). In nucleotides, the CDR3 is TGCAGTGCTCCGAAGAGCCCCATTTGGAGCAATGAGCAGTTCTTC. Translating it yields CSAPKSPIWSNEQFF.